These 20 T cell receptor beta chains came from one sample sequenced in a study of blood T cell repertoires in COVID-19. The table came from immunoSEQ multiplex PCR; TCRdb's copy has only in-frame clones and leaves some out. This sample has 250,000 to 350,000 clones; roughly nine tenths occur once, and the top ten carry around 2.6%. Input material: PBMCs or T cells enriched from blood (not recorded which). Receptors originate from a man between 60 and 70 years old who had recovered from COVID-19.

V and J are TRBV6-5 and TRBJ1-1; no definite D call. This CDR3 spans 13 amino acids. Germline CDR1 is MNHEY and CDR2 is SVGAGI. Trimming took 2 bases from V and 6 from J, leaving 10 bases between them. This CDR3 reads CASSYGRTAEAFF. The CDR3 DNA follows: TGTGCCAGCAGTTACGGGAGAACTGCTGAAGCTTTCTTT.

This chain connects TRBV7-6 to TRBJ2-1; 7 positions match TRBD1. V lost 5 bases and J lost 0; bases outside the gene matches: 4. Germline CDR1 reads SGHVS; CDR2 reads FNYEAQ. This CDR3 is built from 15 residues. In nucleotides, the CDR3 is TGTGCCAGCAGCGACCGGGACAGCTCCTACAATGAGCAGTTCTTC. Its translation: CASSDRDSSYNEQFF.

V and J are TRBV9 and TRBJ1-3; tentatively, D is TRBD1 (6 bases). CDR3 length: 19 residues. CDR1 and CDR2 (germline): SGDLS, YYNGEE. Trimming removed 4 bases from V and 0 bases from J, with 23 bases in between. The CDR3 DNA reads TGTGCCAGCAGCACACGACAGGCCCCGAGAATGAGCTCTGGAAACACCATATATTTT. This encodes CASSTRQAPRMSSGNTIYF.

The V call is TRBV15, the J call TRBJ1-5, with D maybe TRBD1 (6 bases). CDR3 length equals 18 residues. Germline CDR1 reads LNHNV; CDR2 reads YYDKDF (reference sequence). V was clipped by 1 base and J by 0 bases, with 16 bases between them. The CDR3 here is CATSRAPYRENSNQPQHF. The CDR3 DNA is TGTGCCACCAGCAGAGCGCCGTACAGGGAGAATAGCAATCAGCCCCAGCATTTT.

The V and J genes are TRBV29-1 and TRBJ2-1, with 7 bases fitting TRBD1. Germline-derived CDR1 and CDR2 are SQVTM and ANQGSEA. Losses at the gene ends were 8 bases for V and 4 bases for J; bases not matched to a gene: 8. CDR3 length: 13 residues. CDR3 protein: CSCRGKGYNEQFF. DNA of the CDR3: TGCAGCTGCAGGGGGAAAGGGTACAATGAGCAGTTCTTC.

This chain connects TRBV24-1 to TRBJ2-1, with TRBD2 as a possible D gene (7 bases). Germline lookup yields CDR1 KGHDR and CDR2 SFDVKD. Deletions cut 7 bases from V and 9 bases from J, with 21 bases between. The CDR3 totals 15 residues. CDR3 region: CATRATGGGGGEQFF. Here the CDR3 DNA reads TGTGCCACCAGGGCGACGGGAGGCGGGGGCGGTGAGCAGTTCTTC.

This clone came up a few times. The rearrangement links TRBV2 to TRBJ2-7; 7 bases are a match to TRBD2. V shed 0 bases and J 5 bases; nucleotides not matched to a gene: 7. From germline, CDR1 is SNHLY and CDR2 FYNNEI. The CDR3 totals 15 residues. CDR3 sequence (DNA): TGTGCCAGCAGTGAAGCCGCCCGGGCGGGAGACGAGCAGTACTTC. Protein: CASSEAARAGDEQYF.

This chain links TRBV19 with TRBJ1-5; TRBD1 is a possible D gene (6 bases). Germline lookup yields CDR1 LNHDA and CDR2 SQIVND (reference sequence). This CDR3 contains 17 residues. V lost 3 bases and J 2 bases, leaving 17 bases between the germline ends. As DNA, the CDR3 is TGTGCCAGTAGTATCTCAGGGGCTGGGGCGCGCAATCAGCCCCAGCATTTT. Translation gives CASSISGAGARNQPQHF.

The chain combines TRBV19 with TRBJ2-1, with 9 bases identical to TRBD1. Germline CDR1 and CDR2: LNHDA and SQIVND (reference sequence). V was clipped by 9 bases and J by 0 bases; unmatched bases: 9. The CDR3 length is 16 residues. The CDR3 sequence is CASNQPGQGSYNEQFF. In DNA form, the CDR3 reads TGTGCCAGCAATCAGCCGGGACAGGGCTCCTACAATGAGCAGTTCTTC.

The chain links TRBV6-6 to TRBJ1-6, with unresolved D. V was shortened by 2 bases and J by 1 base, with 6 bases between the two germline ends. CDR1 is MNHNY and CDR2 is SVGAGI in the germline V gene (reference sequence). This CDR3 spans 15 amino acids. CDR3 sequence: CASSYEASYNSPLHF. CDR3 bases: TGTGCCAGCAGTTACGAGGCGTCCTATAATTCACCCCTCCACTTT.

The CDR3 DNA sequence: TGTGCCAGCAACAGACGGATGAGCTCCTATAATTCACCCCTCCACTTT. Its translation is CASNRRMSSYNSPLHF. The rearrangement uses TRBV5-6 and TRBJ1-6; D gene ambiguous. Between the trimmed V and J ends, which lost 6 bases and 0 bases, there was a span of 13 bases. Germline CDR1 is SGHDT and CDR2 is YYEEEE. The CDR3 extends over 16 amino acids.

This chain connects TRBV9 to TRBJ1-3; TRBD1 is a possible D gene (5 bases). The length of the CDR3 is 16 residues. Germline V gene lookup returns CDR1 SGDLS and CDR2 YYNGEE. V was clipped by 0 bases and J by 1 base, with 11 bases between them. CDR3 sequence (DNA): TGTGCCAGCAGCGTAGACCCCCAGGGATCTGGAAACACCATATATTTT. Its translation is CASSVDPQGSGNTIYF.

V gene TRBV4-2 combines with J gene TRBJ1-2; D ambiguous. CDR1 LGHNA and CDR2 YNFKEQ come from the germline V gene. Trimming left V 3 bases short and J 2 bases short, with 16 bases between. The CDR3 sequence is 16 residues long. The CDR3 sequence is CASSHRAARANYGYTF. CDR3 DNA: TGTGCCAGCAGCCATCGCGCTGCCCGTGCCAACTATGGCTACACCTTC.

This chain connects TRBV7-9 to TRBJ2-5, with 11 nucleotides matching TRBD2. Germline V gene sequence: CDR1 SEHNR, CDR2 FQNEAQ (reference sequence). V trimming: 4 bases; J trimming: 4 bases; junction bases outside the gene matches: 5. CDR3 length equals 15 residues. For the CDR3, the DNA is TGTGCCAGCAGCTCACTAGCGGGGGAGATAGAGACCCAGTACTTC. As protein: CASSSLAGEIETQYF.

The chain carries TRBV7-2 and TRBJ1-3, with no clear D. The germline CDR1 and CDR2 sequences are SGHTA and FQGNSA. The CDR3 is 16 residues long. Trimming shortened V by 5 bases and J by 0 bases, and 14 bases separated the two germline ends. The CDR3, as DNA: TGTGCCAGCAGCGGTCGGGGTTGGGGCTCTGGAAACACCATATATTTT. This translates into CASSGRGWGSGNTIYF.

This clone was seen once. This rearrangement joins TRBV7-8 to TRBJ2-7, with 8 bases identical to TRBD1. The CDR3 contains 15 residues. V was pared by 0 bases and J by 3 bases, with 4 bases of the junction left unmatched. CDR1 SGHVS and CDR2 FQNEAQ come from the germline V gene. The CDR3 loop reads CASSLADRGYYEQYF. Here the CDR3 DNA reads TGTGCCAGCAGCTTAGCTGACAGGGGCTACTACGAGCAGTACTTC.

CDR3 sequence (DNA): TGTGCCACCAGCAGAGTTCCAGACAGCCTGATGGATACGCAGTATTTT. Encoded protein: CATSRVPDSLMDTQYF. V is TRBV15 and J is TRBJ2-3, with a weak D call TRBD1 (5 bases). Germline V gene lookup returns CDR1 LNHNV and CDR2 YYDKDF (reference sequence). There are 16 residues in the CDR3. The V end lost 1 base, the J end lost 6 bases, and 17 bases lay between the germline ends.

The chain has TRBV19 and TRBJ1-3; tentative D call: TRBD1 (5 bases). V lost 7 bases, J lost 0 bases, and 10 bases lay in between. In germline, CDR1 is LNHDA, CDR2 SQIVND (reference sequence). This CDR3 is built from 14 residues. The CDR3 is CASNWGYSGNTIYF. CDR3 DNA sequence: TGTGCCAGTAACTGGGGCTACTCTGGAAACACCATATATTTT.

The gene calls are TRBV7-8 and TRBJ2-1, with TRBD2 matching 11 bases. The germline CDR1 and CDR2 sequences are SGHVS and FQNEAQ. This CDR3 region has 16 residues. Trimming at V came to 5 bases and at J to 4 bases, leaving 7 bases not matched to a gene. The CDR3 nucleotides are TGTGCCAGCAGCGCGGGGGGGACTAGCGGATACAATGAGCAGTTCTTC. Residues: CASSAGGTSGYNEQFF.

The V call is TRBV6-5, the J call TRBJ1-1, with D perhaps matching TRBD1 (5 bases). Per the germline V gene, CDR1 is MNHEY and CDR2 is SVGAGI. Trimming removed 7 bases at V and 4 bases at J, with 13 bases between. This CDR3 spans 13 amino acids. The CDR3 sequence is CASTAGRRTEAFF. DNA for the CDR3: TGTGCCAGCACGGCAGGGCGTCGCACTGAAGCTTTCTTT.